This T cell receptor (beta chain) was sequenced in a study of T cells after yellow fever vaccination. V shed 1 base and J shed 2 bases, with 3 bases lying between them. The germline CDR1 and CDR2 sequences are MGHDK and SYGVNS. This CDR3 has 12 amino acids. This clonotype was seen ten or more times. As yet, its antigen is unknown. Study findings and constraints: Abundant clonotypes from the bulk population could have been carried over as contaminants into FACS-sorted repertoires. Only a minor proportion of clonotypes was detected across both CD4 and CD8 compartments.

The authors made TCR cDNA by 5'RACE template switching, adding a universal primer site and UMIs. MiXCR was run by TCRdb on the 5' RACE reads, yielding one entry per CDR3 protein. The sample has 310,000 or so distinct CDR3 sequences; 3.6% are singletons. The sequencing used PBMCs, collected on the day of the yellow fever booster vaccination. This chain connects TRBV25-1 to TRBJ2-7; D gene uncertain. The source is a man aged 18 to 30 who received the YFV17D yellow fever vaccine. The CDR3 coding sequence is TGTGCCAGCAGTGAATCTACCTACGAGCAGTACTTC. Its translation: CASSESTYEQYF.